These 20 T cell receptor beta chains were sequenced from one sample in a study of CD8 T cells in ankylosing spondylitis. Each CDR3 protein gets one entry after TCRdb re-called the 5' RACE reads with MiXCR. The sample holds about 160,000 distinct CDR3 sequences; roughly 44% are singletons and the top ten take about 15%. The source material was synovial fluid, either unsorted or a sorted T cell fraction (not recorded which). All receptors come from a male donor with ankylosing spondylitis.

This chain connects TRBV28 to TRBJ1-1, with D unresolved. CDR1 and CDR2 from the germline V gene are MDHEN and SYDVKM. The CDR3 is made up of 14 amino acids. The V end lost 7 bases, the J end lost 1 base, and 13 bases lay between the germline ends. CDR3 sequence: CASIYTTKNTEAFF. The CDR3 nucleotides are TGTGCCAGCATTTACACAACTAAGAACACTGAAGCTTTCTTT.

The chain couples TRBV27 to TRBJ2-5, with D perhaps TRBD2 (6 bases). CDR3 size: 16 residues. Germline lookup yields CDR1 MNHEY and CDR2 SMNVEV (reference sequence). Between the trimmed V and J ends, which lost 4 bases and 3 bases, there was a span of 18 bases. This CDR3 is CASSSRDSRWEETQYF. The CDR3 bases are TGTGCCAGCAGTTCCCGGGACTCCCGGTGGGAAGAGACCCAGTACTTC.

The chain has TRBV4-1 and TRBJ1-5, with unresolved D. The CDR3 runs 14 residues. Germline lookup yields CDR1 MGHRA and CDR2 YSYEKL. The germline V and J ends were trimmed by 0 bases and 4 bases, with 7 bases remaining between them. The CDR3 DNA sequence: TGCGCCAGCAGCCAAGATCGATGGAATCAGCCCCAGCATTTT. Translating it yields CASSQDRWNQPQHF.

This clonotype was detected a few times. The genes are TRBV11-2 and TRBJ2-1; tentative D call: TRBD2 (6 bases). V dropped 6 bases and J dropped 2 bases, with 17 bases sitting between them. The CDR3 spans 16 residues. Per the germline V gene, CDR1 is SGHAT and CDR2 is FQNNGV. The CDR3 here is CASSSGRGSPYNEQFF. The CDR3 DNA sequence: TGTGCCAGCAGTTCGGGGCGGGGCTCACCCTACAATGAGCAGTTCTTC.

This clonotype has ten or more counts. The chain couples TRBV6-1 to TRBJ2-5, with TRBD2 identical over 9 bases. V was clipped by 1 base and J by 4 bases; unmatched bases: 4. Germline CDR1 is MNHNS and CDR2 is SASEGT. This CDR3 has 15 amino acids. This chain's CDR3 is CASSEVAGGPETQYF. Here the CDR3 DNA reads TGTGCCAGCAGTGAAGTGGCGGGGGGGCCAGAGACCCAGTACTTC.

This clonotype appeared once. The CDR3 sequence is CAWARSEAFF. CDR3 bases: TGTGCCTGGGCGAGAAGTGAAGCTTTCTTT. The J gene is TRBJ1-1, the V gene TRBV7-9; D gene uncertain. The CDR3 contains 10 residues. The V end lost 11 bases, the J end lost 7 bases, and 11 bases lay between the germline ends. The germline V gene encodes CDR1 SEHNR and CDR2 FQNEAQ (reference sequence).

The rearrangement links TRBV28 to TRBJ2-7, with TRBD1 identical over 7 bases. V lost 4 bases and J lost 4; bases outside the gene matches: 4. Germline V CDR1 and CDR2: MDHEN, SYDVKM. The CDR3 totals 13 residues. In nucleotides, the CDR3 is TGTGCCAGCAGTTCGGGACAGATTTACGAGCAGTACTTC. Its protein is CASSSGQIYEQYF.

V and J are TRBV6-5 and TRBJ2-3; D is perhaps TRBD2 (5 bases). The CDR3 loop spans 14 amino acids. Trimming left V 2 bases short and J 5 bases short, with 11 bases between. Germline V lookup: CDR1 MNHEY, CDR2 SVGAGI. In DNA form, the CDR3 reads TGTGCCAGCAGTTACAGCCCCCGGGGAGATACGCAGTATTTT. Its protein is CASSYSPRGDTQYF.

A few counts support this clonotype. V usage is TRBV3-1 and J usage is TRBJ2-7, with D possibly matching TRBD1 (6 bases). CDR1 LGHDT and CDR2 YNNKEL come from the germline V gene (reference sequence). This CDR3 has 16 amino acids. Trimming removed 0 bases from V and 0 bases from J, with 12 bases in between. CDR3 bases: TGTGCCAGCAGCCAAGATGGGGACACGATCTCCTACGAGCAGTACTTC. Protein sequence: CASSQDGDTISYEQYF.

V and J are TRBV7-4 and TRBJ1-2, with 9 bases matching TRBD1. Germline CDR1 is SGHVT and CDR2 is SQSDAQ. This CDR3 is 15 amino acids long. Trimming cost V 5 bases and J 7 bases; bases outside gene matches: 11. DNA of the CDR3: TGTGCCAGCAGCCCCAACAGGGGGCGAGTATCTGGCTACACCTTC. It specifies CASSPNRGRVSGYTF.

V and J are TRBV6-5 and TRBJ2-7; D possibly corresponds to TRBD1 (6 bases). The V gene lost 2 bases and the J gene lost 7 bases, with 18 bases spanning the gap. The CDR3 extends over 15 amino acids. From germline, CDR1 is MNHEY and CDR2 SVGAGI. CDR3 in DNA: TGTGCCAGCAGTTACGGGAGAGGGGCCCAGGGGGAGCAGTACTTC. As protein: CASSYGRGAQGEQYF.

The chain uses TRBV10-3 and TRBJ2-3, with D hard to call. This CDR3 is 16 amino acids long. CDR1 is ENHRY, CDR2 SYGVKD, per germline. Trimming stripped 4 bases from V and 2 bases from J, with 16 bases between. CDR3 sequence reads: CAISARRLSSTDTQYF. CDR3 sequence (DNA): TGTGCCATCAGTGCCCGCCGACTGTCTTCCACAGATACGCAGTATTTT.

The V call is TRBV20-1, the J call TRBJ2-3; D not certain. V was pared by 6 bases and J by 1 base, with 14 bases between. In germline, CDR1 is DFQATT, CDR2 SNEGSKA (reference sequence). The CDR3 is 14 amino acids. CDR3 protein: CSAPDPFRTDTQYF. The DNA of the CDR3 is TGCAGTGCCCCGGACCCTTTTCGCACAGATACGCAGTATTTT.

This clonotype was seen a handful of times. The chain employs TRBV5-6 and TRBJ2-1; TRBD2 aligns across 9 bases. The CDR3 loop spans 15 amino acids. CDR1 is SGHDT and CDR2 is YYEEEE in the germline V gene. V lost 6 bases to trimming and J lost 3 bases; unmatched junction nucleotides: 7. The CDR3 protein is CASTVAGDHYNEQFF. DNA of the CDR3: TGTGCCAGCACCGTAGCGGGGGACCACTACAATGAGCAGTTCTTC.

The DNA for the CDR3 is TGTGCCAGCAGCGGGTGGACAGGGGGCTCCTACGAGCAGTACTTC. Its translation is CASSGWTGGSYEQYF. The rearrangement links TRBV7-9 to TRBJ2-7; 10 nucleotides match TRBD1. The junction had 4 bases not matched to a gene; V was cut back by 5 bases and J by 0 bases. Germline V lookup: CDR1 SEHNR, CDR2 FQNEAQ (reference sequence). The length of the CDR3 is 15 residues.

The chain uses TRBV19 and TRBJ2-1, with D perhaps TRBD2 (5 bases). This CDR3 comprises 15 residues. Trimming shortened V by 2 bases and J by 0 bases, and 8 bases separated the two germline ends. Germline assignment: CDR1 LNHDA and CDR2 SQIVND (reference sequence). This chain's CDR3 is CASSIRGSSYNEQFF. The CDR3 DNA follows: TGTGCCAGTAGTATAAGAGGGAGCTCCTACAATGAGCAGTTCTTC.

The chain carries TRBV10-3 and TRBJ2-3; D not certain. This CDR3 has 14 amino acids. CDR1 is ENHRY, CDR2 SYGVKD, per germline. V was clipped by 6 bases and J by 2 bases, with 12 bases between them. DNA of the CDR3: TGTGCCATCAGACGGGCAGAGCCCACAGATACGCAGTATTTT. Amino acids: CAIRRAEPTDTQYF.

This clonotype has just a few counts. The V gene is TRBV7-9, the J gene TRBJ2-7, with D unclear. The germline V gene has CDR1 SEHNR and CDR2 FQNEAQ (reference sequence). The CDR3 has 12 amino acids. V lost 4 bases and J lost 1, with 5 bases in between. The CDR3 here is CASSSSSYEQYF. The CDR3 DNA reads TGTGCCAGCAGCTCTAGTTCCTACGAGCAGTACTTC.

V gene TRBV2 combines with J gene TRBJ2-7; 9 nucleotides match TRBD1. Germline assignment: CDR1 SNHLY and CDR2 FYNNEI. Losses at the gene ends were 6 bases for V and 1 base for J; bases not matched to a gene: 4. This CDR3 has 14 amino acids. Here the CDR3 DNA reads TGTGCCAGCAGACCCGGACAGGGGTCCTACGAGCAGTACTTC. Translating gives CASRPGQGSYEQYF.

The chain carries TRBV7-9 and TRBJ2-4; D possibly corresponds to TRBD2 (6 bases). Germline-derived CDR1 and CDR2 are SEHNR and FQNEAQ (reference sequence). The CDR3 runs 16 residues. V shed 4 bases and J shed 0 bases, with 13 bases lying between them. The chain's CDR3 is CASSSWRVIAKNIQYF. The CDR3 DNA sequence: TGTGCCAGCAGCTCGTGGAGGGTTATAGCCAAAAACATTCAGTACTTC.